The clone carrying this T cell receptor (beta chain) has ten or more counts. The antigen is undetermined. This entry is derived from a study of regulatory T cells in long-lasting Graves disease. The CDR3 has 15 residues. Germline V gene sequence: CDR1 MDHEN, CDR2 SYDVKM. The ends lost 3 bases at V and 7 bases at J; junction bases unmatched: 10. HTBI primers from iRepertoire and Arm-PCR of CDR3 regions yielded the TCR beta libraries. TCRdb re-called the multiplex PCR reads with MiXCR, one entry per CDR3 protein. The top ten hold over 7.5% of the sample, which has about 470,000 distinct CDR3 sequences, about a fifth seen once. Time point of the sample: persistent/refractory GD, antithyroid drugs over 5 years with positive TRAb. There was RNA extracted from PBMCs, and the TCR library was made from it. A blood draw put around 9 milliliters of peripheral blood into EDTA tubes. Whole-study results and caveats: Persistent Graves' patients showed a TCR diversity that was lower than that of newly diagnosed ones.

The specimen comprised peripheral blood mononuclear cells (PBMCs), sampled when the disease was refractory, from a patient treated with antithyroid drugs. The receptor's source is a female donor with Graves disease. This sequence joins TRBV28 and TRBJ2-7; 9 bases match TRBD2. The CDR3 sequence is CASSFGGRAPGEQYF. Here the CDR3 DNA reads TGTGCCAGCAGTTTTGGCGGGAGGGCCCCTGGGGAGCAGTACTTC.